These T cell receptor beta chains were read from a single sample in a study of Tregs in tolerant kidney transplant recipients. TCRdb keeps only in-frame clones here, not all; method: immunoSEQ multiplex PCR. The table includes about 44,000 clones, around 95% detected once. Their specific antigens are unknown. Sequencing input: Tregs from blood cultured with allogeneic cells. The source of these receptors is a human donor in good health. Both conserved end residues are part of each CDR3. A D gene is named only where the DNA matches it firmly. Size is stated for part of the rows, as once, few or many counts, or as a class when the clone is expanded.

J	size	V	D	CDR3	DNA
TRBJ1-2	.	TRBV6-1	.	CASTPTLGLDYGYTF	TGTGCCAGCACCCCAACTCTGGGCCTCGACTATGGCTACACCTTC
TRBJ2-2	.	TRBV7-9	TRBD1	CASSLQGAGSGELFF	TGTGCCAGCAGCTTGCAGGGGGCAGGGTCCGGGGAGCTGTTTTTT
TRBJ2-5	.	TRBV27	TRBD1	CASSYGPGTVQETQYF	TGTGCCAGCAGTTATGGCCCCGGGACAGTTCAAGAGACCCAGTACTTC
TRBJ1-2	.	TRBV6-1	.	CASSEFGGEYGYTF	TGTGCCAGCAGTGAATTTGGGGGCGAGTATGGCTACACCTTC
TRBJ1-1	.	TRBV30	.	CAWSVRWGAGTEAFF	TGTGCCTGGAGTGTTAGGTGGGGGGCCGGCACTGAAGCTTTCTTT
TRBJ2-1	.	TRBV5-1	.	CASSLDYYNEQFF	TGCGCCAGCAGCTTAGACTACTACAATGAGCAGTTCTTC
TRBJ1-5	.	TRBV13	.	CASSYRSQPQHF	TGTGCCAGCAGTTATAGGAGTCAGCCCCAGCATTTT
TRBJ1-2	.	TRBV6-6	TRBD1	CASSRTGPYGYTF	TGTGCCAGCAGTAGGACAGGCCCCTATGGCTACACCTTC
TRBJ2-2	.	TRBV6-5	TRBD2	CASSRTSGRRGELFF	TGTGCCAGCAGCCGGACTAGCGGGAGGCGCGGGGAGCTGTTTTTT
TRBJ2-7	.	TRBV6-5	.	CASSYRGFSYEQYF	TGTGCCAGCAGTTACAGGGGATTCTCCTACGAGCAGTACTTC
TRBJ2-1	.	TRBV9	TRBD2	CASSGLASGLREQFF	TGTGCCAGCAGCGGACTAGCTTCTGGGCTCCGTGAGCAGTTCTTC
TRBJ2-6	.	TRBV11-2	.	CASSLLGSGANVLTF	TGTGCCAGCAGCTTACTAGGCAGTGGGGCCAACGTCCTGACTTTC
TRBJ2-3	.	TRBV30	.	CAWSVTGLISTDTQYF	TGTGCCTGGAGTGTAACAGGCCTCATAAGCACAGATACGCAGTATTTT
TRBJ2-7	once	TRBV6-6	TRBD2	CASRLAGGPSYEQYF	TGTGCCAGCAGACTAGCGGGGGGACCGTCCTACGAGCAGTACTTC
TRBJ1-5	.	TRBV2	.	CASRPGRSGQPQHF	TGTGCCAGCCGACCTGGGAGGTCTGGTCAGCCCCAGCATTTT
TRBJ1-6	.	TRBV30	.	CAWSRSDSPLHF	TGTGCCTGGAGCCGGTCGGATTCACCCCTCCACTTT
TRBJ1-1	.	TRBV14	.	CASSQDIQWGIAEAFF	TGTGCCAGCAGCCAAGATATTCAGTGGGGAATTGCTGAAGCTTTCTTT
TRBJ1-2	few	TRBV7-9	TRBD1	CASSLARGQSNGYTF	TGTGCCAGCAGCTTAGCGAGGGGACAGTCAAATGGCTACACCTTC
TRBJ2-1	.	TRBV5-1	.	CASSEPGVNEQFF	TGCGCCAGCAGCGAACCAGGGGTCAATGAGCAGTTCTTC
TRBJ2-4	.	TRBV5-4	.	CASSLGLAKNIQYF	TGTGCCAGCAGCTTGGGACTAGCCAAAAACATTCAGTACTTC
TRBJ2-1	.	TRBV5-1	.	CASSFGRNPPGSLDEQFF	TGCGCCAGCAGCTTTGGCCGGAACCCCCCGGGGAGCCTCGATGAGCAGTTCTTC
TRBJ1-4	.	TRBV30	.	CACRPSVHEKLFF	TGTGCCTGCCGACCGTCGGTACATGAAAAACTGTTTTTT
TRBJ2-1	.	TRBV6-6	TRBD2	CASSYSGLAGYNEQFF	TGTGCCAGCAGTTACTCGGGGCTAGCGGGCTACAATGAGCAGTTCTTC
TRBJ2-2	once	TRBV19	.	CASSIGGRVAGELFF	TGTGCCAGTAGTATAGGGGGGCGCGTCGCCGGGGAGCTGTTTTTT
TRBJ1-2	.	TRBV7-8	.	CASSPGRDHGYTF	TGTGCCAGCAGCCCAGGACGGGACCACGGCTACACCTTC
TRBJ2-3	.	TRBV19	.	CASSSDWEDRVKVGTDTQYF	TGTGCCAGTAGTTCAGATTGGGAGGATAGGGTGAAAGTGGGCACAGATACGCAGTATTTT
TRBJ2-5	.	TRBV5-1	.	CASSSSRDGIGETQYF	TGCGCCAGCTCATCGTCCCGGGATGGGATCGGGGAGACCCAGTACTTC
TRBJ2-7	.	TRBV25-1	.	CASSEYQGGPYEQYF	TGTGCCAGCAGTGAATATCAGGGGGGTCCCTACGAGCAGTACTTC
TRBJ1-1	.	TRBV19	TRBD1	CASSIRDRGQSTEAFF	TGTGCCAGTAGTATCCGGGACAGGGGCCAGAGCACTGAAGCTTTCTTT
TRBJ2-1	.	TRBV7-6	.	CASSLAVAAYNEQFF	TGTGCCAGCAGCTTAGCCGTAGCGGCTTACAATGAGCAGTTCTTC
TRBJ2-7	.	TRBV28	.	CATGGFSGREQYF	TGTGCCACAGGGGGGTTCTCAGGTAGGGAGCAGTACTTC
TRBJ2-5	.	TRBV11-2	.	CASSSLQGLETQYF	TGTGCCAGCAGCTCCCTACAGGGTCTGGAGACCCAGTACTTC
TRBJ1-1	once	TRBV5-4	TRBD1	CASRSRQGALNTEAFF	TGTGCCAGCAGGTCCCGACAGGGGGCCCTGAACACTGAAGCTTTCTTT
TRBJ1-2	.	TRBV2	.	CASSFQAYGYTF	TGTGCCAGCAGTTTCCAGGCCTATGGCTACACCTTC
TRBJ1-4	once	TRBV29-1	.	CSVEGQGGEKLFF	TGCAGCGTTGAAGGGCAGGGTGGCGAAAAACTGTTTTTT
TRBJ1-2	.	TRBV5-4	TRBD1	CASSLGTGFNYGYTF	TGTGCCAGCAGCTTAGGGACAGGCTTTAACTATGGCTACACCTTC
TRBJ1-3	.	TRBV12-2	.	CASRLVDRRGNTIYF	TGTGCAAGTCGCTTAGTTGACCGTAGAGGAAACACCATATATTTT
TRBJ1-6	few	TRBV10-2	.	CASTQGSGNSPLHF	TGCGCCAGCACCCAGGGGAGCGGTAATTCACCCCTCCACTTT
TRBJ2-7	once	TRBV6-6	TRBD2	CASSYSGLASDEQYF	TGTGCCAGCAGTTACTCGGGACTAGCGTCAGACGAGCAGTACTTC
TRBJ2-1	.	TRBV19	TRBD2	CASSMTSGHYEQFF	TGTGCCAGTAGTATGACTAGCGGGCACTATGAGCAGTTCTTC
TRBJ2-3	.	TRBV5-1	TRBD1	CASSLTGADTQYF	TGCGCCAGCAGCTTGACAGGGGCAGATACGCAGTATTTT
TRBJ2-5	.	TRBV11-3	.	CASSLGRQETQYF	TGTGCCAGCAGCTTGGGCCGCCAAGAGACCCAGTACTTC
TRBJ2-1	.	TRBV5-1	.	CASSLIQGGNEQFF	TGCGCCAGCAGCTTGATTCAGGGCGGCAATGAGCAGTTCTTC
TRBJ2-7	.	TRBV4-2	.	CASSLGFAGLEQYF	TGTGCCAGCAGCTTGGGCTTCGCAGGTCTCGAGCAGTACTTC
TRBJ2-3	.	TRBV11-2	TRBD2	CASSPQLAGGADTQYF	TGTGCCAGCAGCCCCCAACTAGCGGGGGGGGCAGATACGCAGTATTTT
TRBJ1-2	.	TRBV7-8	.	CASSLDLGNYGYTF	TGTGCCAGCAGCTTAGATCTCGGCAACTATGGCTACACCTTC
TRBJ1-1	.	TRBV7-8	.	CASSSSPDRYTEAFF	TGTGCCAGCAGCTCCAGTCCGGATCGATACACTGAAGCTTTCTTT
TRBJ2-1	.	TRBV19	.	CASGARVHNEQFF	TGTGCCTCAGGCGCGCGGGTACACAATGAGCAGTTCTTC
TRBJ2-1	.	TRBV4-2	TRBD2	CASSQGRPGGDDNEQFF	TGTGCCAGCAGCCAAGGTCGACCGGGAGGCGATGACAATGAGCAGTTCTTC
TRBJ2-1	few	TRBV7-6	TRBD2	CASSFTSGEYNEQFF	TGTGCCAGCAGCTTCACTAGCGGGGAATACAATGAGCAGTTCTTC
TRBJ1-1	.	TRBV11-2	.	CASSLLPNTEAFF	TGTGCCAGCAGCTTACTCCCCAACACTGAAGCTTTCTTT
TRBJ2-1	.	TRBV9	.	CASSVVGVRSDNEQFF	TGTGCCAGCAGCGTAGTGGGAGTACGCTCTGACAATGAGCAGTTCTTC
TRBJ2-7	.	TRBV7-2	.	CASSLGAVIVYEQYF	TGTGCCAGCAGCTTAGGGGCAGTAATTGTCTACGAGCAGTACTTC